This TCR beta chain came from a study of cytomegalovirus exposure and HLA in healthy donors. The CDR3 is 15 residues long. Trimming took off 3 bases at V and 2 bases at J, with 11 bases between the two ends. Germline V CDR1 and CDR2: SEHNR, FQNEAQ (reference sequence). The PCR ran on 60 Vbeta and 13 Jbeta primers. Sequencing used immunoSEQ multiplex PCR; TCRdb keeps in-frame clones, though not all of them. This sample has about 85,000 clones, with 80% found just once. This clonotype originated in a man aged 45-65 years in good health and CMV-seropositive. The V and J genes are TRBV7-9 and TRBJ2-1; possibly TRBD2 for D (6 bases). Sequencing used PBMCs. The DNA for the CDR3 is TGTGCCAGCAGCTTTGATAGCGGCGCCTACAATGAGCAGTTCTTC. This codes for CASSFDSGAYNEQFF.